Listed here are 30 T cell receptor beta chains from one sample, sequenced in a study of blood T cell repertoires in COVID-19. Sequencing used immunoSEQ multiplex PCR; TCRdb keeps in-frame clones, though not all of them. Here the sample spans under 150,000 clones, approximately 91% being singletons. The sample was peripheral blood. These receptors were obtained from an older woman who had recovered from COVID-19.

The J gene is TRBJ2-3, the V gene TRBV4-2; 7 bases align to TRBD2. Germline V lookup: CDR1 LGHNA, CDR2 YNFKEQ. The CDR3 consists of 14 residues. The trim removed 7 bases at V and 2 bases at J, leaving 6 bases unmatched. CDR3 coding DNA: TGTGCCAGCACCAGAAGCGGGACCACAGATACGCAGTATTTT. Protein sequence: CASTRSGTTDTQYF.

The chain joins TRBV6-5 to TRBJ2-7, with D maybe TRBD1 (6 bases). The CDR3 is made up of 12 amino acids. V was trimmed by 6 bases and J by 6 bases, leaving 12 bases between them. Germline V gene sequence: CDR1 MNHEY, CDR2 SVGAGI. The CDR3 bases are TGTGCCAGCAGGATACAGGGAAGCGAGCAGTACTTC. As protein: CASRIQGSEQYF.

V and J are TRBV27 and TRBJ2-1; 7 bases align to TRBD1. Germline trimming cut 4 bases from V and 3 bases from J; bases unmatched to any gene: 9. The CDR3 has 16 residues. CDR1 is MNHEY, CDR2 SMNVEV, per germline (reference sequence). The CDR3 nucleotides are TGTGCCAGCAGTTCCGATCCGGGGACAGTCTACAATGAGCAGTTCTTC. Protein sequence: CASSSDPGTVYNEQFF.

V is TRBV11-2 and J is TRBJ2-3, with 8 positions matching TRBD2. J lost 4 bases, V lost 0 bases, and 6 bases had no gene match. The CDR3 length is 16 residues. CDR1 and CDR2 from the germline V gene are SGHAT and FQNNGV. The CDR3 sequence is CASSLDRGGSADTQYF. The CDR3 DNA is TGTGCCAGCAGCTTAGATCGCGGGGGGTCGGCAGATACGCAGTATTTT.

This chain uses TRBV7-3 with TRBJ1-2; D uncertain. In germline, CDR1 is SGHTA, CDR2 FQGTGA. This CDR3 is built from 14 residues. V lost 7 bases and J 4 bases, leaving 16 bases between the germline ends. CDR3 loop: CASMRRADRYGYTF. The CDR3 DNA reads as TGTGCCAGCATGAGGAGGGCTGACCGCTATGGCTACACCTTC.

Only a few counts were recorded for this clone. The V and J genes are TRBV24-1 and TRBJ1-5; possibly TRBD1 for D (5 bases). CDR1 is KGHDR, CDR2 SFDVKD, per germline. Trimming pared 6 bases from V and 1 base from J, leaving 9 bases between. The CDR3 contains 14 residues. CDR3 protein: CATSPRGSNQPQHF. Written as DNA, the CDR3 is TGTGCCACCAGTCCTCGGGGGAGCAATCAGCCCCAGCATTTT.

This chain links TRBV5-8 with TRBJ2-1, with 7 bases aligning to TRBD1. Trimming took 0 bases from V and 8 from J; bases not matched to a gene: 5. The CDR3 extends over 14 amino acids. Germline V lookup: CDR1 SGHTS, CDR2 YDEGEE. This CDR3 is CASSLAYRGYEQFF. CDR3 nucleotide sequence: TGTGCCAGCAGCTTGGCGTACAGGGGCTATGAGCAGTTCTTC.

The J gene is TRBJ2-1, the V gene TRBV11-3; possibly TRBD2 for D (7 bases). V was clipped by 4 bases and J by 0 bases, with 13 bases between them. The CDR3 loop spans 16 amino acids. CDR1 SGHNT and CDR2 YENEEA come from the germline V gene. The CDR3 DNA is TGTGCCAGCAGCTCCGCGGGGGCACGCTCCTACAATGAGCAGTTCTTC. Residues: CASSSAGARSYNEQFF.

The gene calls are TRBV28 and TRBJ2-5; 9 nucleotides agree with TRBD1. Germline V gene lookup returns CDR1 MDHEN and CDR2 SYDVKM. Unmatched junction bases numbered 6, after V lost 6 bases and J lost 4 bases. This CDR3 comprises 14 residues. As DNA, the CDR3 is TGTGCCAGCAGGGGACAGGGAGGGCTAGAGACCCAGTACTTC. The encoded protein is CASRGQGGLETQYF.

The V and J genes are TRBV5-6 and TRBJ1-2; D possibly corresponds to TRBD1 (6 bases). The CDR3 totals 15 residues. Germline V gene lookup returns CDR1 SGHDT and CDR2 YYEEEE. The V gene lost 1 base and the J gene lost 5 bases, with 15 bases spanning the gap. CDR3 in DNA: TGTGCCAGCAGCTTGTCAGGGTGGGGGCCATATGGCTACACCTTC. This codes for CASSLSGWGPYGYTF. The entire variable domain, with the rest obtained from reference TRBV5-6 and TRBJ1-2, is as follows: DAGVTQSPTHLIKTRGQQVTLRCSPKSGHDTVSWYQQALGQGPQFIFQYYEEEERQRGNFPDRFSGHQFPNYSSELNVNALLLGDSALYLCASSLSGWGPYGYTFGSGTRLTVV.

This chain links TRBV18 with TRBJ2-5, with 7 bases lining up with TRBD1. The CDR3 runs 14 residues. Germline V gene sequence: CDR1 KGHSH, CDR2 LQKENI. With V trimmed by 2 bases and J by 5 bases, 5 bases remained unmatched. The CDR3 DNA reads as TGTGCCAGCTCACCATCTCACAGGGGTGAGACCCAGTACTTC. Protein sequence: CASSPSHRGETQYF. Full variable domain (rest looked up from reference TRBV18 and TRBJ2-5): NAGVMQNPRHLVRRRGQEARLRCSPMKGHSHVYWYRQLPEEGLKFMVYLQKENIIDESGMPKERFSAEFPKEGPSILRIQQVVRGDSAAYFCASSPSHRGETQYFGPGTRLLVL.

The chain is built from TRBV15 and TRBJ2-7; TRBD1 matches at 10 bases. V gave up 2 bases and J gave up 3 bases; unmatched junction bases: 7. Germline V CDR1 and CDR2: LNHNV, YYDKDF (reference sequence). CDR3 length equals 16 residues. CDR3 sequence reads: CATSRPLGQGNYEQYF. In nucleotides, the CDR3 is TGTGCCACCAGCAGACCCCTGGGACAGGGGAACTACGAGCAGTACTTC.

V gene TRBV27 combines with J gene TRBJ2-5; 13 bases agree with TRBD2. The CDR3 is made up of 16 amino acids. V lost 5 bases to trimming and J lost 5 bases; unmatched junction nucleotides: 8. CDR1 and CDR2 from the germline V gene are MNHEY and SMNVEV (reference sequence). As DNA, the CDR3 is TGTGCCAGCAGTACCAGAGGACTAGCGGGAGTGGAGACCCAGTACTTC. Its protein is CASSTRGLAGVETQYF.

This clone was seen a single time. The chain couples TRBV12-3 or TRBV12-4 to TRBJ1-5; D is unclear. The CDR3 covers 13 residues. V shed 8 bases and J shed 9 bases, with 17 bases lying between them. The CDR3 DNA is TGTGCCAGCCGTCTAGGGCTAGGTTCGCCCCAGCATTTT. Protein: CASRLGLGSPQHF.

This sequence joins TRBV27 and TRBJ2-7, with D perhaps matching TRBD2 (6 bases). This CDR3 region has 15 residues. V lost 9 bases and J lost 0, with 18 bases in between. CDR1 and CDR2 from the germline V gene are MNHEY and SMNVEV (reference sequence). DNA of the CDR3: TGTGCCAGTAAATTAGGAGGGGCGAGCTCCTACGAGCAGTACTTC. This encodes CASKLGGASSYEQYF.

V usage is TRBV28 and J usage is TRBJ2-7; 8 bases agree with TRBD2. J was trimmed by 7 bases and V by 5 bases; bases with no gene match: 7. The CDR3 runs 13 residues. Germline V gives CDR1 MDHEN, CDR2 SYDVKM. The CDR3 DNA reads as TGTGCCAGCAGTCGCGGACTAGCAGGGGAGCAGTACTTC. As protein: CASSRGLAGEQYF.

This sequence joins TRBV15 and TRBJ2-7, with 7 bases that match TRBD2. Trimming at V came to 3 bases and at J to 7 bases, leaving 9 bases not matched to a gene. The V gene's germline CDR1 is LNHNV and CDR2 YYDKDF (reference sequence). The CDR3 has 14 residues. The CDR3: CATSSGGGVGEQYF. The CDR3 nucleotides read TGTGCCACCAGCAGTGGGGGAGGGGTGGGGGAGCAGTACTTC.

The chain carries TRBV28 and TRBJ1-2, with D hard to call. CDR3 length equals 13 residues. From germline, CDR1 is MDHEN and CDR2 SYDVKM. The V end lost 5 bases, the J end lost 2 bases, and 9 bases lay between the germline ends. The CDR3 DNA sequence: TGTGCCAGCAGTCCACAGATAAACTATGGCTACACCTTC. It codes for CASSPQINYGYTF.

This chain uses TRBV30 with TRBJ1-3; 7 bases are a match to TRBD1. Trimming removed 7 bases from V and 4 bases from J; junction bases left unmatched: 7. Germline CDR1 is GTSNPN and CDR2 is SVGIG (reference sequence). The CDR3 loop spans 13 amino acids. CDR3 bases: TGTGCCTCCCCCGACAGGGCGGGAAACACCATATATTTT. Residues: CASPDRAGNTIYF.

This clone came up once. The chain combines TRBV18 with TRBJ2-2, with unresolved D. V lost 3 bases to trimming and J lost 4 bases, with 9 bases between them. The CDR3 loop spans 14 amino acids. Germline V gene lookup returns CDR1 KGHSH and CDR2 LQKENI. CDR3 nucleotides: TGTGCCAGCTCACCGAATAGCCTCACCGGGGAGCTGTTTTTT. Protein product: CASSPNSLTGELFF.

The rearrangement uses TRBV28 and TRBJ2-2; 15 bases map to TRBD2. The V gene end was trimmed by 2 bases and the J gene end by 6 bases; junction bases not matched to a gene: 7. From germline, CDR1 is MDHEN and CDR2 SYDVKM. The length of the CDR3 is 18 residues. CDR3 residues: CASSLGGTSGRSAGELFF. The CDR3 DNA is TGTGCCAGCAGTTTAGGGGGGACTAGCGGGAGGTCTGCCGGGGAGCTGTTTTTT.

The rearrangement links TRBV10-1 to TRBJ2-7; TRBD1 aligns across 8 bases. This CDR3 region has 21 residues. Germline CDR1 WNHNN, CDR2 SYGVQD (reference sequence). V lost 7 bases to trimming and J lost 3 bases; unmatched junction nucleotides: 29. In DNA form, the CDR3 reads TGCGCCAGCAAAGGAGGGCGGAACGGACAGGGATCCCCACGGCCAGGCTACGAGCAGTACTTC. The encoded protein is CASKGGRNGQGSPRPGYEQYF.

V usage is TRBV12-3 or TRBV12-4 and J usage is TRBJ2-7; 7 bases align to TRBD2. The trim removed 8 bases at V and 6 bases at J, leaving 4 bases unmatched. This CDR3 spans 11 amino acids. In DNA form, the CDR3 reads TGTGCCAGCTGCTGGGGGGGCGAGCAGTACTTC. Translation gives CASCWGGEQYF.

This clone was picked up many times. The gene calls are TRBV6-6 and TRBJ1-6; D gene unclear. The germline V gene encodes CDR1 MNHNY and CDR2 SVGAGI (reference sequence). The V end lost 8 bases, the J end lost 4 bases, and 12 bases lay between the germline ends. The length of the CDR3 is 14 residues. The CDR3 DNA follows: TGTGCCAGCGAGAGCGGTTCTTATAATTCACCCCTCCACTTT. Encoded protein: CASESGSYNSPLHF.

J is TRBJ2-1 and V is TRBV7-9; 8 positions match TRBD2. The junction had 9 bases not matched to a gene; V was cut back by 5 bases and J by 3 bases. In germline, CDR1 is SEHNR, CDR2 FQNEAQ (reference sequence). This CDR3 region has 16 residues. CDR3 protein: CASSPYGAGGYNEQFF. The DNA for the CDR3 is TGTGCCAGCAGCCCCTACGGGGCGGGAGGCTACAATGAGCAGTTCTTC.

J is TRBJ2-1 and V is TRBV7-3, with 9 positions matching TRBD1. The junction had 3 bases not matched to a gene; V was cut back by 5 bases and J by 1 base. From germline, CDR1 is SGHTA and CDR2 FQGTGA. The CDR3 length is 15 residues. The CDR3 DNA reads TGTGCCAGCAGCCGGGACAGGGAGTCCTACAATGAGCAGTTCTTC. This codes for CASSRDRESYNEQFF.

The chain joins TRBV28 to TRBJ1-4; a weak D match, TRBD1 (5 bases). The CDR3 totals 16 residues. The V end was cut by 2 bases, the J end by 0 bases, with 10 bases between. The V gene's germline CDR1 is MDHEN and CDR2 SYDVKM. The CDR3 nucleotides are TGTGCCAGCAGTTTACGGGGGTCTGCAACTAATGAAAAACTGTTTTTT. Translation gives CASSLRGSATNEKLFF.

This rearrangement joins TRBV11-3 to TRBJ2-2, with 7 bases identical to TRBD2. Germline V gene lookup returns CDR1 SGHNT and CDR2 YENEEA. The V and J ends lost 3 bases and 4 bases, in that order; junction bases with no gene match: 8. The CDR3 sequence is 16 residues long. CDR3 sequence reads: CASSLGGSASTGELFF. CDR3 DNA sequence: TGTGCCAGCAGCTTGGGCGGGAGTGCGAGCACCGGGGAGCTGTTTTTT.

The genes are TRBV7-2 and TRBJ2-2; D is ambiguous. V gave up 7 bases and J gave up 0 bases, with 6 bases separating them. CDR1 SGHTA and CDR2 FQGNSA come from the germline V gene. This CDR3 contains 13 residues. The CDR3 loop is CASKYTNTGELFF. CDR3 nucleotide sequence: TGTGCCAGCAAGTACACGAACACCGGGGAGCTGTTTTTT.

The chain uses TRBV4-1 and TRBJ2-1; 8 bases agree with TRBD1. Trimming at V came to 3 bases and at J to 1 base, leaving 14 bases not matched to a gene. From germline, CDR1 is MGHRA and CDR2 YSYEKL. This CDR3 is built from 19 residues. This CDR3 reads CASSHGPGGGGRSYNEQFF. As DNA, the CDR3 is TGCGCCAGCAGCCACGGCCCAGGGGGCGGAGGACGGTCCTACAATGAGCAGTTCTTC.